This is a list of T cell receptor beta chains from one sample in a study of shared clonotypes between healthy human individuals. Measured with immunoSEQ multiplex PCR; TCRdb has only the in-frame clones, and not every one. The data contain approximately 2.5 million clones, over 85% of them singletons. The sequenced sample was naive CD4+ T cells from PBMCs. These receptors originate from a man aged 18 to 30 in good health. Some clones in this sample may be carry-over from other donors' samples. The CDR3 runs from the conserved cysteine through the conserved F or W. Each record gives: D gene, clone size, V gene, J gene, CDR3 protein, CDR3 DNA. A D gene is named only where the DNA matches it firmly. Where a row states a size, it is once, few, many or the class of an expanded clone; other rows omit it.

>-|-|TRBV2|TRBJ2-7
CASSSRGRAYEQYF
TGTGCCAGCAGTTCCAGGGGTCGTGCCTACGAGCAGTACTTC
>-|-|TRBV18|TRBJ2-3
CASSPPTGARDTQYF
TGTGCCAGCTCACCACCCACGGGGGCAAGAGATACGCAGTATTTT
>-|once|TRBV7-2|TRBJ2-3
CASSSGFWSTDTQYF
TGTGCCAGCAGCTCAGGGTTTTGGTCCACAGATACGCAGTATTTT
>TRBD1|once|TRBV19|TRBJ2-2
CASSRNPRQGANTGELFF
TGTGCCAGTAGTAGAAATCCCCGACAGGGGGCGAACACCGGGGAGCTGTTTTTT
>-|-|TRBV9|TRBJ2-5
CASSPTPNQETQYF
TGTGCCAGCAGCCCCACCCCAAACCAAGAGACCCAGTACTTC
>TRBD2|-|TRBV9|TRBJ2-1
CASSRLAGSYNEQFF
TGTGCCAGCAGCCGACTAGCGGGATCCTACAATGAGCAGTTCTTC
>TRBD1|-|TRBV9|TRBJ2-4
CASSVGTGLGDIQYF
TGTGCCAGCAGCGTAGGGACAGGGTTGGGGGACATTCAGTACTTC
>TRBD1|few|TRBV6-4|TRBJ1-1
CASRDRGKNTEAFF
TGTGCCAGCAGAGACAGGGGGAAGAACACTGAAGCTTTCTTT
>-|-|TRBV20-1|TRBJ2-1
CSATDRGEQFF
TGCAGTGCTACAGACCGGGGGGAGCAGTTCTTC
>TRBD1|few|TRBV5-1|TRBJ2-5
CASSTGTGEETQYF
TGCGCCAGCAGCACCGGGACAGGGGAAGAGACCCAGTACTTC
>TRBD2|once|TRBV19|TRBJ2-1
CASSIGRAGGAYNEQFF
TGTGCCAGTAGTATAGGCCGAGCGGGGGGTGCCTACAATGAGCAGTTCTTC
>TRBD1|-|TRBV2|TRBJ1-4
CASIINPGQAREKLFF
TGTGCCAGCATCATAAACCCGGGACAGGCTCGTGAAAAACTGTTTTTT
>-|-|TRBV11-2|TRBJ1-1
CASSLVTDTEAFF
TGTGCCAGCAGCTTAGTAACGGACACTGAAGCTTTCTTT
>-|-|TRBV28|TRBJ2-7
CASSLGGEYEQYF
TGTGCCAGCAGTTTGGGCGGAGAATACGAGCAGTACTTC
>-|-|TRBV5-1|TRBJ1-1
CASSPYQGNTEAFF
TGCGCCAGCAGCCCCTATCAGGGGAACACTGAAGCTTTCTTT
>-|-|TRBV18|TRBJ2-6
CATHVGLEAGANVLTF
TGTGCCACACACGTTGGGCTCGAGGCTGGGGCCAACGTCCTGACTTTC